This T cell receptor (beta chain) was recovered during a study of response to subunit inactivated influenza vaccine (dated by TCRdb to 2017 to 2018). In the study overall: To follow how T cells responded to a trivalent subunit inactivated influenza vaccine, the researchers relied on deep quantitative profiling of the T cell receptor repertoire. On the study overall, not on this receptor specifically: It was suggested by the authors that each seasonal influenza vaccination may recruit only a limited number of new T cells.

This clonotype was found a few times. There is no known antigen for this receptor. The input lacks base qualities; no much larger clone sits a single base away. The CDR3 contains 14 residues, cysteine and phenylalanine counted. The retained sequence is limited to the CDR3, 42 bases, with the frame set at the first base. Trimming costs V 6 bases and J 1 base, and their ends lie 12 bases apart. Library prep was done by RT-PCR. The listed sequencing device is Illumina HiSeq 2500. The public reads were quality trimmed at Q25 with fastp and then assembled into clones with MiXCR by TCRdb, keeping productive beta chains. Duplicate CDR3 protein sequences are folded into a single record with the most common DNA and genes. Present in this sample are under 550,000 distinct CDR3 sequences, around 8% of which were seen just once. The ten top clones hold around 13% of the sample.

The sequence links TRBV12-3 or TRBV12-4 to TRBJ1-1, with a weak D call of TRBD1 (6 bases match). This sequence was found in a man aged 50 to 69 who received an inactivated influenza vaccine. Donor details come from another sample of the same person, matched by shared clones. Sequencing used PBMCs from blood, obtained roughly 24 months after vaccination. The encoded CDR3 is CASSLQGENTEAFF. The nucleotide sequence is given as TGTGCCAGCAGCCTACAGGGTGAGAACACTGAAGCTTTCTTT.